This T cell receptor beta chain was captured by sequencing in a study of cytomegalovirus exposure and HLA in healthy donors. Across the whole study: Most donors, around 81% of over 300 genotyped, fell in the Caucasian-associated ancestry cluster.

Primers: 60 Vbeta forward and 13 Jbeta reverse. Method: immunoSEQ multiplex PCR; TCRdb's copy keeps in-frame clones and lacks some. This table has 150,000 to 200,000 clones, around two thirds appearing once. J gave up 3 bases and V 5 bases, and 10 bases lay outside the gene matches. The CDR3 is 16 residues long. Germline V gene data show CDR1 as SGHVS and CDR2 as FNYEAQ. This receptor was taken from a man aged 25 to 40 in good health and CMV-seropositive. The sequencing sample was made of PBMCs. This chain links TRBV7-6 with TRBJ2-5; 9 nucleotides line up with TRBD1. The CDR3 bases are TGTGCCAGCAGCCACCCAGGGACAGGGAGTAAAGAGACCCAGTACTTC. Translated, it gives CASSHPGTGSKETQYF.